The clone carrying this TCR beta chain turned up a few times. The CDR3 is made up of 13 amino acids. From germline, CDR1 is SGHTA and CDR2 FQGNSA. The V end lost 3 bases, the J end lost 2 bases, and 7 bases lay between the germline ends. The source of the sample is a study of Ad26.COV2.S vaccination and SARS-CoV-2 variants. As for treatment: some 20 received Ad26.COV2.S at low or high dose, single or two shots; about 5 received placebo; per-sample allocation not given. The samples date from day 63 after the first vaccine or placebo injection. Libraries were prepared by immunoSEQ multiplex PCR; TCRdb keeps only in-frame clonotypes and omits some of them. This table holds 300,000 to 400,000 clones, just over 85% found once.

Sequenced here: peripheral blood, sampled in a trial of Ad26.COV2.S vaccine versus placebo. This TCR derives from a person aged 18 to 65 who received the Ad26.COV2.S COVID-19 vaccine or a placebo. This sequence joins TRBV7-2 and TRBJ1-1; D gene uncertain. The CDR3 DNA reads TGTGCCAGCAGCTTTGGGATCAACACTGAAGCTTTCTTT. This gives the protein CASSFGINTEAFF.